These 12 T cell receptor beta chains originate from one sample sequenced in a study of response to subunit inactivated influenza vaccine. Via MiXCR, TCRdb re-called the RT-PCR reads, giving one row per CDR3 protein. The sample yields 530,000 or so distinct CDR3 sequences, around 15% seen once. Sample: PBMCs from blood, taken about 12 days after vaccination. The receptors come from a middle-aged man who received an inactivated influenza vaccine.

The chain links TRBV20-1 to TRBJ2-2; 12 positions agree with TRBD2. Per the germline V gene, CDR1 is DFQATT and CDR2 is SNEGSKA (reference sequence). The CDR3 is 19 residues long. Germline trimming cut 1 base from V and 7 bases from J; bases unmatched to any gene: 16. The CDR3 here is CSARVTSGRRGNHGGELFF. In DNA form, the CDR3 reads TGCAGTGCTAGAGTTACTAGCGGGAGGCGGGGGAATCACGGCGGGGAGCTGTTTTTT.

The rearrangement links TRBV7-3 to TRBJ2-7; weak D call: TRBD2 (6 bases). CDR1 and CDR2 from the germline V gene are SGHTA and FQGTGA. The CDR3 has 15 residues. The V end lost 3 bases, the J end lost 4 bases, and 16 bases lay between the germline ends. The CDR3 region has the DNA TGTGCCAGCAGCTTGAGTGGGAGGTTAGGATACGAGCAGTACTTC. This gives the protein CASSLSGRLGYEQYF.

The chain combines TRBV20-1 with TRBJ2-5; 7 bases map to TRBD1. The trim removed 6 bases at V and 0 bases at J, leaving 7 bases unmatched. The germline CDR1 and CDR2 sequences are DFQATT and SNEGSKA (reference sequence). CDR3 length: 14 residues. The CDR3 sequence is CSAIDRENQETQYF. CDR3 nucleotides: TGCAGTGCCATTGACAGGGAAAACCAAGAGACCCAGTACTTC.

V and J are TRBV29-1 and TRBJ2-7; 8 bases agree with TRBD1. The V and J ends lost 1 base and 1 base, in that order; junction bases with no gene match: 15. The CDR3 totals 18 residues. Germline V gene data show CDR1 as SQVTM and CDR2 as ANQGSEA. The CDR3 here is CSVEVTGQGERGSYEQYF. The CDR3, as DNA: TGCAGCGTTGAAGTTACAGGACAGGGCGAACGGGGATCCTACGAGCAGTACTTC.

This clonotype was recorded at least ten times. The chain uses TRBV29-1 and TRBJ2-2; D is undetermined. The CDR3 loop spans 12 amino acids. Looked up from germline, CDR1 is SQVTM and CDR2 is ANQGSEA. Trimming took 4 bases from V and 1 from J, leaving 4 bases between them. In DNA, the CDR3 is TGCAGCGTTGTGGGGAACACCGGGGAGCTGTTTTTT. Protein product: CSVVGNTGELFF.

V and J are TRBV5-1 and TRBJ1-2; 7 bases map to TRBD1. CDR3 size: 14 residues. The germline V gene has CDR1 SGHRS and CDR2 YFSETQ. Trimming took 3 bases from V and 3 from J; bases not matched to a gene: 5. The CDR3 DNA sequence: TGCGCCAGCAGCTACGCAGGGGGTGACTATGGCTACACCTTC. Protein: CASSYAGGDYGYTF.

This clonotype was detected many times. The CDR3 reads CSARVPPLIRESEQFF. DNA for the CDR3: TGCAGTGCTAGAGTCCCTCCTCTCATCCGGGAGAGTGAGCAGTTCTTC. The genes are TRBV20-1 and TRBJ2-1, with D possibly TRBD2 on 6 matching bases. With 1 base removed from V and 9 bases from J, the gap between germline ends came to 22 bases. The CDR3 runs to 16 residues. The germline V gene encodes CDR1 DFQATT and CDR2 SNEGSKA (reference sequence).

V is TRBV18 and J is TRBJ2-7; 7 nucleotides agree with TRBD1. CDR3 length: 13 residues. Germline values: CDR1 KGHSH, CDR2 LQKENI. The trim removed 3 bases at V and 7 bases at J, leaving 6 bases unmatched. This chain's CDR3 is CASSPDRVREQYF. In DNA form, the CDR3 reads TGTGCCAGCTCACCCGACAGGGTTCGGGAGCAGTACTTC.

This clonotype was seen only a few times. This chain links TRBV3-1 with TRBJ1-6; the D gene is possibly TRBD1 (5 bases). V was clipped by 0 bases and J by 9 bases, with 12 bases between them. CDR1 and CDR2 from the germline V gene are LGHDT and YNNKEL (reference sequence). The CDR3 spans 15 residues. The CDR3 DNA reads TGTGCCAGCAGCCAAGATTACACAGGTTCTTCACCCCTCCACTTT. Translation: CASSQDYTGSSPLHF.

This clonotype was seen more than once but under ten times. The chain carries TRBV5-1 and TRBJ2-2; a possible D gene is TRBD1 (6 bases). Trimming took 2 bases from V and 7 from J, leaving 12 bases between them. CDR3 length equals 14 residues. The V gene's germline CDR1 is SGHRS and CDR2 YFSETQ. CDR3 bases: TGCGCCAGCAGCTTACGGCAGGGGTACGGGGAGCTGTTTTTT. Protein: CASSLRQGYGELFF.

The chain couples TRBV6-2 or TRBV6-3 to TRBJ2-1, with D perhaps matching TRBD1 or TRBD2 (5 bases each). Per the germline V gene, CDR1 is MNHEY and CDR2 is SVGEGT. V lost 2 bases to trimming and J lost 5 bases, with 16 bases between them. This CDR3 spans 16 amino acids. CDR3 sequence reads: CASSYPVQLGDNEQFF. The CDR3 DNA follows: TGTGCCAGCAGTTACCCTGTACAGCTGGGGGACAATGAGCAGTTCTTC.

CDR3 loop: CASSPPHRNSGNTIYF. CDR3 bases: TGTGCCAGCTCACCACCCCACAGAAACTCTGGAAACACCATATATTTT. The J gene is TRBJ1-3, the V gene TRBV18; D is ambiguous. V dropped 0 bases and J dropped 0 bases, with 9 bases sitting between them. This CDR3 has 16 amino acids. CDR1 and CDR2 (germline): KGHSH, LQKENI.